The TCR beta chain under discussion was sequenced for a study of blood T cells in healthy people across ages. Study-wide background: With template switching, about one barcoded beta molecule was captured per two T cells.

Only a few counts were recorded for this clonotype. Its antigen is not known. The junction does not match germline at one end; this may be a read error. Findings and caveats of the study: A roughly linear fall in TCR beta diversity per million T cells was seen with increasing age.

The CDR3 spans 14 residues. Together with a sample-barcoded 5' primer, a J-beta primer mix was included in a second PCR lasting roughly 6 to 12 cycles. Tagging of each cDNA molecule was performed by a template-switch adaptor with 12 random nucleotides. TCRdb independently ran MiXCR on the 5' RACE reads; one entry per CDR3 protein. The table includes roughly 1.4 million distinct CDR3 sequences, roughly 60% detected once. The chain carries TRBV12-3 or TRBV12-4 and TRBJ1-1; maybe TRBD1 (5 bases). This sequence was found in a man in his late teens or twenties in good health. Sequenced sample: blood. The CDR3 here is CASSRITGNTEAFF. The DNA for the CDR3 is TGTGCCAGCAGTCGAATCACAGGTAACACTGAAGCTTTTTTT.